The sequence of this T cell receptor beta chain was determined in a study of a mutant IDH1 vaccine in newly diagnosed glioma. Looked up from germline, CDR1 is MGHDK and CDR2 is SYGVNS. This CDR3 is 15 amino acids long. Trimming took 3 bases from V and 4 from J; bases not matched to a gene: 6. Data came from immunoSEQ multiplex PCR; TCRdb stores just in-frame clones and leaves some out. Of around 31,000 clones listed, more than 65% were seen once; the top ten hold over 15%. The time point is: week 35, safety follow-up. The content of each vaccine dose was 300 ug of mutant IDH1 20-mer peptide, and topical imiquimod accompanied it. Each patient was administered eight vaccinations, scheduled in weeks 1, 3, 5, 7, 11, 15, 19 and 23. Diagnosis in the donors showed new WHO grade 3 or 4 astrocytomas that were IDH1-mutant and ATRX-lost. In the case of this clone: Its antigen is not known.

The V call is TRBV25-1, the J call TRBJ1-3; 7 bases align to TRBD1. Sequenced here: PBMCs, sampled from a glioma patient whose treatment included an IDH1 peptide vaccine. The sequence was collected from a man under 40 with glioma. The CDR3: CASSDDRVGGNTIYF. The DNA of the CDR3 is TGTGCCAGCAGTGACGACAGGGTAGGGGGAAACACCATATATTTT.